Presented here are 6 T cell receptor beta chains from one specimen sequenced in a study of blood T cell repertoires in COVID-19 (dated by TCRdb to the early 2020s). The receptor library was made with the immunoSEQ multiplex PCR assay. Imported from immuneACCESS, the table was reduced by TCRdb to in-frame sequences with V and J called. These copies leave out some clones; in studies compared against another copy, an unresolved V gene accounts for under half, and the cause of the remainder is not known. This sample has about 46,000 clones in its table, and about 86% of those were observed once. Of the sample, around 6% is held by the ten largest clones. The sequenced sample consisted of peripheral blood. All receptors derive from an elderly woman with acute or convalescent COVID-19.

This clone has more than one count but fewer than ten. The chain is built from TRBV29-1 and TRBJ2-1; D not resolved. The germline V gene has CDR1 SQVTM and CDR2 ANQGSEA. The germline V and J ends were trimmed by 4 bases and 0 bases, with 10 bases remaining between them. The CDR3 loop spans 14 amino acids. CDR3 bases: TGCAGCGTTGTCCGAATAGACTCCTACAATGAGCAGTTCTTC. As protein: CSVVRIDSYNEQFF.

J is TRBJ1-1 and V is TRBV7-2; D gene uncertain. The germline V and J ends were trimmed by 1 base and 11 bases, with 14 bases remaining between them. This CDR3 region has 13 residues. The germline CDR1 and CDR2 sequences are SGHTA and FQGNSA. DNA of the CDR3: TGTGCCAGCAGCTTAGGTTCCATAATGAGGGCTTTCTTT. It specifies CASSLGSIMRAFF.

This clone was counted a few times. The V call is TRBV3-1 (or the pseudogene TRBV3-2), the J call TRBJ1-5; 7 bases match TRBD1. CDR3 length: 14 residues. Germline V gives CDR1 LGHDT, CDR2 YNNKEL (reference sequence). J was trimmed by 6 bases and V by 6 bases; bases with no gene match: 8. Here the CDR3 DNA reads TGTGCCAGCAGACAGACAGGGTTGGGTCAGCCCCAGCATTTT. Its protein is CASRQTGLGQPQHF.

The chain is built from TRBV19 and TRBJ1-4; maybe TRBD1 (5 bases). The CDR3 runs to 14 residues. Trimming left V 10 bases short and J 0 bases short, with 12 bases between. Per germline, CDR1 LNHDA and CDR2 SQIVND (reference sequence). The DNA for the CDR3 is TGTGCCACCGCCGAACAGGCAACTAATGAAAAACTGTTTTTT. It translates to CATAEQATNEKLFF. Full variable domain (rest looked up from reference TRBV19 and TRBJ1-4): DGGITQSPKYLFRKEGQNVTLSCEQNLNHDAMYWYRQDPGQGLRLIYYSQIVNDFQKGDIAEGYSVSREKKESFPLTVTSAQKNPTAFYLCATAEQATNEKLFFGSGTQLSVL.

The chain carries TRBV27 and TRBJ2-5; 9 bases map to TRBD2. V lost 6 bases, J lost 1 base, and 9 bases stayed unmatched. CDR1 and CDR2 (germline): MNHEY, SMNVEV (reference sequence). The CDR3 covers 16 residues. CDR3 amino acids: CASRTPSGATQETQYF. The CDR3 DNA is TGTGCCAGCAGGACCCCTAGCGGGGCCACCCAAGAGACCCAGTACTTC.

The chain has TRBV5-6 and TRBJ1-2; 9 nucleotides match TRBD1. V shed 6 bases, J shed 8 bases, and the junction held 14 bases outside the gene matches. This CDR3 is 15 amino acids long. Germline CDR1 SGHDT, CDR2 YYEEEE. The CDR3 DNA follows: TGTGCCAGCACCAAATTCATTACAGGGGGCGAAGGCTACACCTTC. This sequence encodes CASTKFITGGEGYTF.